This T cell receptor (beta chain) emerged from a study of neurological immune-mediated disorders. Synthesis of cDNA used 5'RACE (with 10-nucleotide random UMIs). Over 170 million TCR-beta sequences from 15-18 subjects came out of each sequencing run. TCRdb itself ran the 5' RACE reads through MiXCR, one entry per CDR3 protein. This sample carries approximately 32,000 distinct CDR3 sequences, around 14% of them seen once, and the ten largest clones take 27%. Study-level results: Expansion of TCR clones was greatest in HTLV-1-associated myelopathy and smallest in multiple sclerosis, where it fell below that of healthy controls.

Trimming pared 3 bases from V and 4 bases from J, leaving 9 bases between. This CDR3 is 13 amino acids long. CDR1 and CDR2 from the germline V gene are DFQATT and SNEGSKA (reference sequence). At least ten counts were recorded for this clonotype. What it binds is unknown. PBMCs stored at -80 C, 2 million in total, were the source of the unsorted libraries. The sample taken for sequencing was PBMCs. This receptor was taken from a man aged 70-80 years in good health. The V gene is TRBV20-1, the J gene TRBJ2-2; D possibly corresponds to TRBD1 (5 bases). CDR3 DNA: TGCAGTGCTAGTTCCAGGGCCACCGGGGAGCTGTTTTTT. Protein sequence: CSASSRATGELFF.